The rows below give T cell receptor beta chains drawn from one sample of a study of tumor-infiltrating lymphocytes in primary liver carcinoma. TCRdb processed the multiplex PCR reads anew with MiXCR; each CDR3 protein has one entry. The table has about 59,000 distinct CDR3 sequences, roughly 70% seen once; the top ten hold roughly three fifths. Sequencing input: liver tumor tissue from sampling region 2. The receptor set was obtained from a man aged 35-49 years with primary liver carcinoma and hepatitis B virus infection. Each CDR3 is given with its conserved first and last residue. D genes are given only for firm matches. A clone size is listed for some rows: how often the clone was seen (once, few, many), or a class if it is expanded.

abundance	j_gene	d_gene	v_gene	CDR3nt	CDR3aa
many	TRBJ2-1	TRBD2	TRBV5-1	TGCGCCAGCAGCTGGGGACTAGTATCCTACAATGAGCAGTTCTTC	CASSWGLVSYNEQFF
medium-sized	TRBJ2-2	TRBD1	TRBV5-6	TGTGCCAGCAGTCCCGGGACAGGGGTCACCGGGGAGCTGTTTTTT	CASSPGTGVTGELFF
many	TRBJ2-5	TRBD2	TRBV28	TGTGCCAGCAGTCCTGCTAGCGGACCCCAAGAGACCCAGTACTTC	CASSPASGPQETQYF
.	TRBJ2-6	.	TRBV12-3/TRBV12-4	TGTGCCAGCACCCTGGGATTTACTGGGGCCAACGTCCTGACTTTC	CASTLGFTGANVLTF
many	TRBJ2-3	.	TRBV12-3/TRBV12-4	TGTGCCAGCAGCCCGAGCTCTGAGCGCACAGATACGCAGTATTTT	CASSPSSERTDTQYF
.	TRBJ1-4	.	TRBV6-2/TRBV6-3	TGTGCCAGCAGTTACTCGATAAGACAGCGCGCCGGCAATGAAAAACTGTTTTTT	CASSYSIRQRAGNEKLFF
few	TRBJ1-5	.	TRBV7-8	TGTGCCAGCAGCATGGGGGCAGGGGCTGGAGTTGGCAATCAGCCCCAGCATTTT	CASSMGAGAGVGNQPQHF
few	TRBJ2-5	.	TRBV5-6	TGTGCCAGCAGGTATTACGGGCCGAGGGAGACCCAGTACTTC	CASRYYGPRETQYF
.	TRBJ2-1	.	TRBV4-3	TGCGCCGACAGCCAAGATAGAGTAGACGCCTACAATGAGCAGTTCTTC	CADSQDRVDAYNEQFF
few	TRBJ2-7	.	TRBV12-3/TRBV12-4	TGTGCCAGCAGTCCGAGTTCCTACGAGCAGTACTTC	CASSPSSYEQYF
.	TRBJ2-7	TRBD2	TRBV6-1	TGTGCCAGCAGTCCTACCGGGGGGGTCGAGCGGTACTTC	CASSPTGGVERYF
few	TRBJ2-1	.	TRBV11-3	TGTGCCAACAGCTTAGGCGTGTCGAACAATGAGCAATTCTTC	CANSLGVSNNEQFF
many	TRBJ2-1	TRBD2	TRBV20-1	TGCAGTGCTGGATCTAGCGGGAGTCATTACAATGAGCAGTTCTTC	CSAGSSGSHYNEQFF
few	TRBJ2-3	.	TRBV5-1	TGCGCCAGCAGCTTGGACGCAGCTCGGGGCACAGATACGCAGTATTTT	CASSLDAARGTDTQYF
.	TRBJ1-2	TRBD1	TRBV4-1	TGCGCCAGCAGCCAAGGGGACAGGAACTATGCCTACGCTTTC	CASSQGDRNYAYAF
many	TRBJ2-1	TRBD2	TRBV29-1	TGCAGCGTCCGACTAGCGGGATATGAGCAGTTCTTC	CSVRLAGYEQFF
.	TRBJ2-7	TRBD2	TRBV5-6	TGTGACAGCAGCGGGGGGACGAACGTTCGCGACGAACAGTACTTC	CDSSGGTNVRDEQYF
many	TRBJ2-7	.	TRBV6-5	TGTGCCAGCAGTTACTCAAGACAGCCCAGCTCCTACGAGCAGTACTTC	CASSYSRQPSSYEQYF